The clone carrying this T cell receptor (beta chain) was observed at least ten times. Its target is unknown. 5'RACE with 10-nucleotide random UMIs generated the cDNA. TCRdb re-called the 5' RACE reads through MiXCR, storing one row per CDR3 protein. The repertoire holds tens of thousands of distinct CDR3 sequences, less than 4% seen once, with less than 2.5% in the top ten. This entry is derived from a study of neurological immune-mediated disorders. The germline V gene has CDR1 MNHEY and CDR2 SMNVEV (reference sequence). The V and J ends lost 8 bases and 5 bases, in that order; junction bases with no gene match: 3. There are 12 residues in the CDR3. Study-level results: No sharing of CDR3 amino acid sequences was observed among expanded clones across subjects, suggesting private repertoires in all groups. Multiple sclerosis, the disease with the least TCR clonal expansion, fell below healthy controls, whereas HTLV-1-associated myelopathy showed the most.

PBMCs stored at -80 C, 2 million in total, were the source of the unsorted libraries. The chain couples TRBV27 to TRBJ1-2; TRBD1 agrees at 9 bases. Sequencing was done on a sample of PBMCs. The receptor's source is a woman aged 45-65 years with multiple sclerosis. CDR3 nucleotides: TGTGCCAGCGCGGGACAGGGTTATGGCTACACCTTC. This sequence encodes CASAGQGYGYTF.